The sequence of this T cell receptor (beta chain) was determined in a study of cytomegalovirus exposure and HLA in healthy donors. Study outcomes and limitations: In vitro confirmation showed a few CMV-associated chains to be CMV antigen specific. TCR beta V- and J-gene trimming was later associated with a missense DCLRE1C variant. Across HLA loci, a later analysis found differing TCR association rates, with DRB1 most and HLA-C fewest.

The CDR3 contains 14 residues. The germline CDR1 and CDR2 sequences are SGHVS and FNYEAQ. V lost 2 bases, J lost 6 bases, and 11 bases lay in between. It was with 60 Vbeta and 13 Jbeta primers that the PCR ran. Produced via immunoSEQ multiplex PCR; TCRdb's table is partial and in-frame only. The sample has 200,000 to 250,000 clones, roughly 84% seen once; the top ten hold just over 1.4%. In the case of this clone: Its target is not known.

The TCR originated in a girl between 5 and 17 years old in good health and CMV-seronegative. Sequenced input: PBMCs. This chain joins TRBV7-6 and TRBJ1-3; D is undetermined. The CDR3 is CASSLWAKENTIYF. As DNA, the CDR3 is TGTGCCAGCAGCTTATGGGCTAAGGAAAACACCATATATTTT.